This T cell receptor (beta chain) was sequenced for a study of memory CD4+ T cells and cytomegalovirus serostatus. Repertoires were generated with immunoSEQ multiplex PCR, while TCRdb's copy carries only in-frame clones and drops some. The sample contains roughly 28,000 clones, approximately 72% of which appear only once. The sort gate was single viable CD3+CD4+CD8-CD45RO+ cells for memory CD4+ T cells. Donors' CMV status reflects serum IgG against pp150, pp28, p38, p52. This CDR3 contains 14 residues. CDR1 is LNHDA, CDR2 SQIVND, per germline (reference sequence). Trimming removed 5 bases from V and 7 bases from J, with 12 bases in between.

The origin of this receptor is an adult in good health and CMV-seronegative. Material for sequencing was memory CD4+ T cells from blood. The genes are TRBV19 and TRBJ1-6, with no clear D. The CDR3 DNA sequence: TGTGCCAGTAGTTTCTCAGGTGGAAATTCACCCCTCCACTTT. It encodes CASSFSGGNSPLHF.